Shown below are 9 T cell receptor beta chains from a single sample sequenced in a study of CD8+ T cells in alopecia areata. RNA was extracted and reverse transcribed into cDNA as the sequencing template. Sequencing used immunoSEQ multiplex PCR; TCRdb keeps in-frame clones, though not all of them. The sample carries around 120,000 clones, roughly 66% recorded once. The sequencing sample was made of CD4+ T cells sorted from blood. The receptor source for this set is a human donor in good health.

The chain combines TRBV18 with TRBJ2-7; 7 bases are a match to TRBD2. Germline CDR1 reads KGHSH; CDR2 reads LQKENI. This CDR3 spans 15 amino acids. V was clipped by 4 bases and J by 2 bases; unmatched bases: 8. CDR3 DNA sequence: TGTGCCAGCTCACTCTCCACTAGCGACCCCTACGAGCAGTACTTC. Translating gives CASSLSTSDPYEQYF.

The V call is TRBV5-1, the J call TRBJ1-1, with D unclear. Germline assignment: CDR1 SGHRS and CDR2 YFSETQ. Trimming removed 0 bases from V and 5 bases from J, with 11 bases in between. The CDR3 loop spans 14 amino acids. As DNA, the CDR3 is TGCGCCAGCAGCTTGGGGATAGGCGGGACTGAAGCTTTCTTT. It specifies CASSLGIGGTEAFF.

The rearrangement links TRBV5-4 to TRBJ2-5, with 7 bases identical to TRBD1. The CDR3 is 15 amino acids. V was clipped by 5 bases and J by 2 bases; unmatched bases: 9. The germline gives CDR1 SGHNT, CDR2 YYREEE (reference sequence). CDR3 bases: TGTGCCAGCAGGGGGTCGACAGGGAATCAAGAGACCCAGTACTTC. Translating gives CASRGSTGNQETQYF.

This clone has at least ten counts. The genes are TRBV30 and TRBJ2-2; D gene ambiguous. From germline, CDR1 is GTSNPN and CDR2 SVGIG (reference sequence). The CDR3 length is 11 residues. V shed 7 bases and J shed 6 bases, with 9 bases lying between them. CDR3 nucleotides: TGTGCCTCCAATCCCGCCGGGGAGCTGTTTTTT. The encoded protein is CASNPAGELFF.

The table lists this clone with a count of one. The chain employs TRBV10-3 and TRBJ1-1; unclear D gene. CDR1 is ENHRY, CDR2 SYGVKD, per germline. V lost 8 bases to trimming and J lost 6 bases, with 16 bases between them. This CDR3 contains 13 residues. The CDR3 loop reads CAILDPGWPEAFF. CDR3 in DNA: TGTGCCATCCTGGACCCTGGATGGCCTGAAGCTTTCTTT.

In regard to this clone: The identical CDR3 is also encoded by other nucleotide sequences in the sample. J is TRBJ2-3 and V is TRBV7-9, with D unclear. The V and J ends lost 0 bases and 6 bases respectively, with 1 base between them. In germline, CDR1 is SEHNR, CDR2 FQNEAQ (reference sequence). The CDR3 is made up of 11 amino acids. The CDR3 nucleotides are TGTGCCAGCAGCTTAGCCGATACGCAGTATTTT. Amino acid sequence: CASSLADTQYF. Variable domain in full (rest from reference TRBV7-9 and TRBJ2-3): DTGVSQNPRHKITKRGQNVTFRCDPISEHNRLYWYRQTLGQGPEFLTYFQNEAQLEKSRLLSDRFSAERPKGSFSTLEIQRTEQGDSAMYLCASSLADTQYFGPGTRLTVL.

This rearrangement joins TRBV29-1 to TRBJ2-7; TRBD2 matches at 7 bases. The J segment lost 2 bases and the V segment lost 5 bases, leaving 12 bases of the junction unmatched. CDR1 is SQVTM and CDR2 is ANQGSEA in the germline V gene. This CDR3 has 15 residues. The CDR3 spells CSVLRLRGVAYEQYF. The CDR3 DNA sequence: TGCAGCGTTCTAAGGCTCCGGGGGGTAGCCTACGAGCAGTACTTC.

This clone showed up just a few times. The chain joins TRBV11-2 to TRBJ2-3, with 11 nucleotides matching TRBD1. The CDR3 length is 16 residues. Germline CDR1 SGHAT, CDR2 FQNNGV. The V gene end was trimmed by 1 base and the J gene end by 4 bases; junction bases not matched to a gene: 4. DNA of the CDR3: TGTGCCAGCAGCTTAGTCGGACAGGGGGCCGCAGATACGCAGTATTTT. Translation: CASSLVGQGAADTQYF.

The chain recombines TRBV11-2 with TRBJ2-5, with unresolved D. V lost 2 bases to trimming and J lost 1 base, with 2 bases between them. The CDR3 extends over 12 amino acids. Germline lookup yields CDR1 SGHAT and CDR2 FQNNGV. CDR3 region: CASSLIQETQYF. DNA for the CDR3: TGTGCCAGCAGCTTAATCCAAGAGACCCAGTACTTC.